This T cell receptor beta chain was captured by sequencing in a study of tumor-infiltrating lymphocytes in localized non-small cell lung cancer. Repertoires were generated with immunoSEQ multiplex PCR, while TCRdb's copy carries only in-frame clones and drops some. The sample records roughly 25,000 clones, approximately 71% being singletons. This CDR3 is built from 15 residues. The germline V and J ends were trimmed by 2 bases and 0 bases, with 11 bases remaining between them. Germline assignment: CDR1 MNHEY and CDR2 SVGAGI. The material sequenced was lung tumor tissue. The chain couples TRBV6-5 to TRBJ2-7; the D gene is possibly TRBD2 (6 bases). The sequence derives from a human donor with non-small cell lung cancer. This chain's CDR3 is CASSYERERSYEQYF. In nucleotides, the CDR3 is TGTGCCAGCAGTTACGAACGGGAGCGCTCCTACGAGCAGTACTTC.